In its sample, the clone carrying this TCR beta chain was seen many times. Its antigen is not identified. The CDR3 sequence is 17 residues long. Trimming took 3 bases from V and 0 from J, leaving 15 bases between them. Per germline, CDR1 SGHVS and CDR2 FQNEAQ. This entry comes from a study of T cell repertoires in cytomegalovirus infection. One entry per CDR3 protein results from TCRdb running MiXCR on the reads. The sample yields tens of thousands of distinct CDR3 sequences, roughly a quarter seen once. The sequence came from a human donor in good health (CMV status not recorded). Some clones in this sample may be carry-over from other donors' samples. Sequencing was performed on CD8+ T cells from cultured PBMCs, taken from culture after CMV antigen stimulation. This chain connects TRBV7-8 to TRBJ2-4, with TRBD1 as a possible D gene (6 bases). Here the CDR3 reads CASSLAQGNLAKNIQYF. The CDR3 DNA reads as TGTGCCAGCAGCTTGGCCCAGGGGAACCTAGCCAAAAACATTCAGTACTTC.